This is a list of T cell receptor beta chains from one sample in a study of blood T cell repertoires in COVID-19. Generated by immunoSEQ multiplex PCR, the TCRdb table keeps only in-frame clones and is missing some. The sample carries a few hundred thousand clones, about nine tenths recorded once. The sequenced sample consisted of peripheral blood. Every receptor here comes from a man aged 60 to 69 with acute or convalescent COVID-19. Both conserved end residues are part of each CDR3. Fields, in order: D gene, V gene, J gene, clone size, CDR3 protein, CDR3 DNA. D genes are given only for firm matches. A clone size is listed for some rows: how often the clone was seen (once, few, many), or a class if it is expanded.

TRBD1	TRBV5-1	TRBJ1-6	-	CASSYSDRRGPLHF	TGCGCCAGCAGCTACTCGGACAGGCGCGGACCCCTCCACTTT
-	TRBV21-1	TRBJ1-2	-	CASSKLDRGRGANYGYTF	TGTGCCAGCAGCAAATTGGACAGGGGGCGCGGGGCTAACTATGGCTACACCTTC
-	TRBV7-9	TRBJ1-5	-	CASSWGANQPQHF	TGTGCCAGTTCGTGGGGCGCTAATCAGCCCCAGCATTTT
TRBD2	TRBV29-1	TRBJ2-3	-	CSVVLAGGMDTQYF	TGCAGCGTTGTCCTAGCGGGAGGAATGGATACGCAGTATTTT
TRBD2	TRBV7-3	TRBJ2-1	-	CASSLGGRRGNEQFF	TGTGCCAGCAGCTTAGGCGGGAGAAGGGGCAATGAGCAGTTCTTC
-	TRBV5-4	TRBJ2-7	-	CASSLSGRTTGEQYF	TGTGCCAGCAGCTTGTCCGGACGGACTACGGGGGAGCAGTACTTC
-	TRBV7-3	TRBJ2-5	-	CASSPRSTQGLETQYF	TGTGCCAGCAGCCCAAGAAGTACCCAGGGTCTGGAGACCCAGTACTTC
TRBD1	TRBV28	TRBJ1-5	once	CAGGQGGSQPQHF	TGTGCCGGCGGACAGGGAGGATCTCAGCCCCAGCATTTT
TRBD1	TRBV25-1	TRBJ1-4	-	CASSTHQGAGEKLFF	TGTGCCAGCAGCACACACCAGGGGGCTGGTGAAAAACTGTTTTTT
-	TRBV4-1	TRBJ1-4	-	CASSQKRQSSTNEKLFF	TGCGCCAGCAGCCAAAAACGACAGAGCTCAACTAATGAAAAACTGTTTTTT
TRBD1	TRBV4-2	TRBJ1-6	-	CASSQVAAGGNSPLHF	TGTGCCAGCAGCCAAGTAGCGGCAGGGGGGAATTCACCCCTCCACTTT
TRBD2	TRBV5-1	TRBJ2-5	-	CASSPGLAGPKAETQYF	TGCGCCAGCAGCCCCGGACTAGCGGGACCCAAGGCGGAGACCCAGTACTTC
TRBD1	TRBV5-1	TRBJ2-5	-	CASSSLSDRVGTQYF	TGCGCCAGCAGCTCCTTGAGCGACAGGGTCGGGACCCAGTACTTC
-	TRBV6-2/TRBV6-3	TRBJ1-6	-	CASSKRREPTNSPLHF	TGTGCCAGCAGTAAGCGCCGGGAGCCAACTAATTCACCCCTCCACTTT
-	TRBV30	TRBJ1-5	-	CAWSVQGGNQPQHF	TGTGCCTGGAGTGTACAAGGAGGCAATCAGCCCCAGCATTTT
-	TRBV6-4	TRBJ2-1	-	CASSADFYNEQFF	TGTGCCAGCAGTGCGGACTTCTACAATGAGCAGTTCTTC
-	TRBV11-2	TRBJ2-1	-	CASSLDRGNEQFF	TGTGCCAGCAGCTTAGACAGGGGCAATGAGCAGTTCTTC
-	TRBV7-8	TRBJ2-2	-	CASSLGGGAGTGELFF	TGTGCCAGCAGCTTAGGGGGGGGCGCGGGAACCGGGGAGCTGTTTTTT
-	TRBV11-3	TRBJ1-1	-	CASGTNLNAFF	TGTGCCAGCGGGACAAACCTGAACGCTTTCTTT
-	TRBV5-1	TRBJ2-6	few	CASSLAQTGANVLTF	TGCGCCAGCAGCTTGGCCCAGACTGGGGCCAACGTCCTGACTTTC
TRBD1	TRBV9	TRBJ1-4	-	CASSRTGANEKLFF	TGTGCCAGCAGCCGGACAGGGGCTAATGAAAAACTGTTTTTT
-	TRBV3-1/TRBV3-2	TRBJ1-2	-	CASSQDRGRVETF	TGTGCCAGCAGCCAAGATAGAGGCAGGGTAGAAACCTTC
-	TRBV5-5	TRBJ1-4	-	CASSYRKAWETLGEKLFF	TGTGCCAGCAGCTATAGGAAGGCCTGGGAGACCTTGGGTGAAAAACTGTTTTTT
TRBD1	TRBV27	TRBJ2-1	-	CASSPKGQGRNEQFF	TGTGCCAGCAGCCCAAAGGGACAGGGTCGAAATGAGCAGTTCTTC
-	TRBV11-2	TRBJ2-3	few	CASSLPPSADTQYF	TGTGCCAGCAGCTTGCCCCCCTCGGCAGATACGCAGTATTTT
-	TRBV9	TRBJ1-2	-	CASSLGRGVFTF	TGTGCCAGCAGCTTAGGGCGGGGGGTTTTCACCTTC
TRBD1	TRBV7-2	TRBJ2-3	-	CASSQGQGTDTQYF	TGTGCCAGCAGCCAGGGACAGGGCACAGATACGCAGTATTTT
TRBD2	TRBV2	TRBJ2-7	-	CARAGEGIYEQYF	TGTGCCAGAGCGGGAGAAGGGATTTACGAGCAGTACTTC
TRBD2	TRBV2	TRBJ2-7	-	CASRGGLAGWFEQYF	TGTGCCAGCAGGGGGGGACTAGCGGGATGGTTCGAGCAGTACTTC
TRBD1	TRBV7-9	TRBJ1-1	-	CASSLPPILTGGTEAFF	TGTGCCAGCAGCTTGCCCCCCATATTGACAGGGGGCACTGAAGCTTTCTTT
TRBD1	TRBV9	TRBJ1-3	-	CASRLGTGGNTIYF	TGTGCCAGCAGGCTCGGGACAGGCGGAAACACCATATATTTT
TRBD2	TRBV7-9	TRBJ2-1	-	CASSFKGPLAGALDEQFF	TGTGCCAGCAGCTTCAAGGGCCCGCTAGCGGGAGCTTTAGATGAGCAGTTCTTC
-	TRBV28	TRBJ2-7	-	CASSLDRSSYEQYF	TGTGCCAGCAGTTTAGACAGAAGCTCCTACGAGCAGTACTTC
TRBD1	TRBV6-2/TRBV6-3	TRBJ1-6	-	CASSYSKRGPSPLHF	TGTGCCAGCAGTTACTCGAAGAGGGGGCCTTCACCCCTCCACTTT
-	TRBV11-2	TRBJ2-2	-	CASSSLARNTGELFF	TGTGCCAGCAGCAGCCTAGCGAGGAACACCGGGGAGCTGTTTTTT